The text below deals with one T cell receptor (beta chain). Its cognate antigen is unknown. The sample is drawn from a study of T cells in localized non-small cell lung cancer. In germline, CDR1 is MNHNS, CDR2 SASEGT. The length of the CDR3 is 18 residues. Trimming removed 3 bases at V and 2 bases at J, with 21 bases between. Findings and limits, study-wide: The highest T cell clonality was in uninvolved adjacent lung, above tumor. Sequencing involved a lone tumor region, leaving heterogeneity possible. Longer overall survival accompanied higher blood T cell density.

Repertoires were generated with immunoSEQ multiplex PCR, while TCRdb's copy carries only in-frame clones and drops some. This table has 70,000 to 100,000 clones, roughly 90% appearing once. The source was PBMCs, collected before any cancer treatment. The TCR originated in a woman aged 35 to 69 with stage II squamous cell lung carcinoma. V gene TRBV6-1 combines with J gene TRBJ2-3, with a weak D call TRBD1 (6 bases). The CDR3 DNA sequence: TGTGCCAGCAGTGAGGAGGACAGCGTGAGTTTTTTCACAGATACGCAGTATTTT. Translating gives CASSEEDSVSFFTDTQYF.